The sequence of this T cell receptor beta chain was determined in a study of T cells in Graves' hyperthyroidism and ophthalmopathy. This clonotype was seen ten or more times. The CDR3 regions of TCR beta were amplified from RNA transcripts. RT-PCR in the first round (using the HTBI primer set) targeted the TCR CDR3. TCRdb analysed the multiplex PCR reads with MiXCR anew, one entry per CDR3 protein. The sample shows 450,000 to 700,000 distinct CDR3 sequences, about half of them seen only once. Sequenced material: peripheral blood or thyroid tissue (not recorded which). The sequence came from a woman under 30 with Graves' hyperthyroidism.

This chain's CDR3 is CASSPYGGQSNTEAFF. The DNA for the CDR3 is TGTGCCAGCAGTCCTTACGGGGGACAGTCTAACACTGAAGCTTTCTTT. The rearrangement joins TRBV6-2 or TRBV6-3 to TRBJ1-1; TRBD1 aligns across 7 bases. The CDR3 covers 16 residues. V shed 5 bases, J shed 2 bases, and the junction held 11 bases outside the gene matches. Germline assignment: CDR1 MNHEY and CDR2 SVGEGT.